The clone carrying this T cell receptor beta chain has just a few counts. The data were obtained in a study of T-cell reconstitution after alpha-beta-depleted transplantation in children. The CDR3 covers 15 residues. V dropped 2 bases and J dropped 6 bases, with 14 bases sitting between them. The TCRbeta library incorporated unique molecular identifiers. From the PCR reads, TCRdb called clonotypes with MiXCR, one entry per CDR3 protein. The table has roughly 500,000 distinct CDR3 sequences, 18% seen once; the top ten hold 3.3%. The V gene is TRBV12-3 or TRBV12-4, the J gene TRBJ2-1; D is unclear. Source: PBMCs from the stem cell graft donor, taken from the stem cell graft. This clonotype originated in a human donor who donated a stem cell graft to a child with acute lymphoblastic leukemia. CDR3 residues: CASSLIVGRTNEQFF. In DNA form, the CDR3 reads TGTGCCAGCAGTTTAATTGTCGGAAGGACCAATGAGCAGTTCTTC.